These 8 T cell receptor beta chains share one sample of origin, sequenced in a study of tumor-infiltrating lymphocytes in primary liver carcinoma. Constant-region priming of 500 to 550 ng total RNA yielded TCR beta cDNA. A slightly modified ARM-PCR protocol with three nested multiplex PCR rounds produced these TCR beta libraries. A C-beta reverse primer was combined with TRBV1-TRBV30 forward primers in the first two PCR rounds, and each round had about 10 cycles. MiXCR, run by TCRdb on the multiplex PCR reads, gives a single entry per CDR3 protein. The sample holds 300,000 to 400,000 distinct CDR3 sequences, 65% seen once. The study extracted blood RNA from unsorted whole blood and also extracted germline DNA. The sequenced material came from peripheral blood. These receptors all come from a man in his forties or fifties with primary liver carcinoma and hepatitis B virus infection.

In the case of this clonotype: This may stem from a read error, because a much larger clone lies one nucleotide away. The chain links TRBV5-6 to TRBJ1-3; D gene ambiguous. The CDR3 is 16 amino acids. Germline V CDR1 and CDR2: SGHDT, YYEEEE. CDR3 bases: TGTACCAGCAGCATAGCGGGGAAGAATTCTGGAAACACCATATATTTT. The encoded protein is CTSSIAGKNSGNTIYF.

This clonotype was detected only a few times. The chain carries TRBV28 and TRBJ2-7, with 9 bases lining up with TRBD2. CDR1 and CDR2 (germline): MDHEN, SYDVKM. V lost 5 bases to trimming and J lost 4 bases; unmatched junction nucleotides: 6. The CDR3 loop spans 14 amino acids. DNA of the CDR3: TGTGCCAGCAGTATCATAAGCGGGAGGTACGAGCAGTACTTC. This encodes CASSIISGRYEQYF.

Turning to this clonotype: Sequence at one end of the junction differs from germline and may be a read error. The J gene is TRBJ1-1, the V gene TRBV11-2, with D hard to call. This CDR3 contains 14 residues. Germline V CDR1 and CDR2: SGHAT, FQNNGV. CDR3 amino acids: CACSLDHGHTEAFF. CDR3 nucleotides: TGTGCCTGCAGTTTAGATCACGGACACACTGAAGCTTTCTTT.

Details on this clonotype: A much larger clone is a single base away; this may be a read error. This rearrangement joins TRBV10-3 to TRBJ2-2; the match to TRBD1 covers 11 bases. The CDR3 spans 16 residues. Germline values: CDR1 ENHRY, CDR2 SYGVKD. The CDR3 loop is CAIRKDRGRRTGELVF. For the CDR3, the DNA is TGTGCCATCAGGAAGGACAGGGGGCGCCGAACCGGGGAGCTGGTTTTT.

Regarding this clonotype: Given a much more abundant clone one base away, this may be a read error. The V and J genes are TRBV10-3 and TRBJ2-7; 7 nucleotides agree with TRBD2. Germline V gene sequence: CDR1 ENHRY, CDR2 SYGVKD. J was trimmed by 7 bases and V by 2 bases; bases with no gene match: 8. The CDR3 covers 14 residues. CDR3 protein: CAISEREGLIEQYF. The DNA of the CDR3 is TGTGCCATCAGTGAGAGGGAGGGCCTTATTGAGCAGTACTTC.

The table lists this clonotype with a few counts. The chain links TRBV24-1 to TRBJ2-5, with D perhaps matching TRBD1 or TRBD2 (5 bases each). In germline, CDR1 is KGHDR, CDR2 SFDVKD. The V end was cut by 5 bases, the J end by 7 bases, with 16 bases between. The CDR3 extends over 14 amino acids. The CDR3: CATSAVGTFGTQYF. The CDR3 DNA is TGTGCCACCAGTGCGGTAGGGACCTTTGGGACCCAGTACTTC.

A word on this clonotype: One junction end disagrees with the germline gene, perhaps due to a read error. The rearrangement joins TRBV16 to TRBJ1-5; D remains ambiguous. Germline CDR1 and CDR2: KGHSY and FQNENV. The CDR3 loop spans 16 amino acids. The CDR3 reads CASSQERPSSDQPQHF. The CDR3 DNA reads TGTGCCAGCAGCCAGGAGAGACCCTCTAGCGATCAGCCCCAGCATTTT.

In the case of this clonotype: At one end the junction does not follow the germline gene, possibly because of a read error. The CDR3 spells CANSLRREYSTDTQYF. CDR3 DNA: TGTGCCAACAGCTTACGGAGGGAGTATAGCACAGATACGCAGTATTTT. The chain combines TRBV11-2 with TRBJ2-3; D may be TRBD2 (6 bases). CDR1 and CDR2 from the germline V gene are SGHAT and FQNNGV. This CDR3 is built from 16 residues.